This TCR beta chain was recovered during a study of cytomegalovirus exposure and HLA in healthy donors (dated by TCRdb to the late 2010s). In the study overall: According to an earlier analysis of 587 of the donors, about 190 million T cells yielded 95 million to 140 million unique TCR beta sequences and about 300 Gb of sequence data. Approximately 310 gigabases of sequencing data and approximately 85 million unique TCR sequences were included in an early release covering about 600 HLA-typed donors. Of the 300 to 500 genotyped donors, approximately 80% were placed in the genetic ancestry cluster associated with self-reported Caucasian donors. The study aimed to test whether signatures of past pathogen exposure could be identified by cataloging public T cell receptors. The study profiled the T cell repertoires of hundreds of subjects by immunosequencing and related them to cytomegalovirus serostatus. A separate validation cohort of over 95 different subjects was used in addition to the approximately 700-subject first cohort. To predict cytomegalovirus infection status, the study combined high-throughput TCR immunosequencing, statistical association of individual TCRs with disease status, and machine learning. In a later analysis, previously published TCR beta repertoires from several hundred donors were re-analyzed and high-resolution HLA genotyping was added so that TCR occurrence patterns could be studied. Rather than using new phenotypic data, the later analysis identified candidate immune exposures from TCR beta sequences and from how often those sequences occurred across donors. An earlier analysis of approximately 640 of the donors applied high-throughput TCR beta sequencing to assess whether each TCR beta V gene segment acted as functional or pseudogenic. Alongside the repertoire data, information on donor age, sex, ethnicity and CMV serostatus was compiled. A later genetic analysis took genome-wide SNP genotypes for 398 of the 666 donors and used that subset as a discovery cohort. Every repertoire in the discovery cohort had been generated on one and the same sequencing platform. Both class I and class II loci were covered by HLA typing, at four-digit resolution. The number of donors typed differed by locus, with about 629-640 for A, B, C, DRB1 and DQB1, more than 500 for DQA1, some 570 for DPA1, and 472 for DPB1. Four or five DR-DQ haplotypes were handled as single units for association and clustering, since linkage in the cohort was strong. Among roughly 400 genotyped donors of the cohort, an average of roughly 240,000 unique TCR beta nucleotide sequences were sequenced per donor, about a sixth of them non-productive. The study at large found these results: Assigning TCR associations to individual alleles was difficult when HLA alleles, especially DR and DQ, strongly co-occurred. A cluster of highly shared sequence variants was judged likely to represent a technical artifact of the sequencing pipeline. Correlated functional status among segregating V segments might be attributable to linkage disequilibrium, but an unknown experimental factor could not be ruled out. In a later analysis, several top co-occurrence clusters were reported to appear linked to parvovirus B19, influenza, CMV and Epstein-Barr virus. The presence/absence analyses assumed that sequencing depth was roughly uniform across donors, and that assumption may not be true. Most CMV-associated TCR beta chains appeared to be HLA-restricted in a later analysis, and the HLA associations seemed to be driven largely by CMV exposure. A few of the identified cytomegalovirus-associated TCR beta chains were confirmed in vitro to be specific for cytomegalovirus antigens. Across donors, most TCR sequences were observed very rarely, whereas some public TCRs were present in many individuals. In a later analysis, the rate of TCR association differed among HLA loci, with DRB1 alleles having the most associated TCRs and HLA-C alleles having the fewest. For the cohort, immune exposure information was limited to CMV serostatus. Some IMGT-functional V segments, including TRBV6-2 and TRBV6-3, could not be told apart with the 87-base-pair reads, so those segments were excluded. In a later genetic analysis, a missense DCLRE1C variant was associated with V-gene and J-gene trimming of TCR beta chains, and the association was replicated in an independent cohort. The study listed 164 TCR beta chains as associated with cytomegalovirus. According to a later genetic analysis, donors in an Asian-associated ancestry cluster had fewer N-insertions in productive TCRs than the approximately 650-donor mean. Specific HLA alleles were associated with more than 15,000 TCR beta sequences at a false discovery rate of 0.05 in a later analysis. Because HLA typing was missing for some donors at each locus, association tests included only the typed subset. According to the authors, the approach could potentially be generalized to other disease states and immunological phenotypes. A later analysis found that HLA-associated TCR beta chains were more clonally expanded and had lower generation probabilities than equally common non-associated chains. In an earlier analysis of about 600 of the donors, most TCR beta V segments appeared in productive rearrangements about 87% or about 30% of the time, broadly matching IMGT annotations. A further reported finding was that TCR beta sequences accurately predicted the HLA-A and HLA-B alleles for most subjects in the first cohort. Cytomegalovirus status was reported to be diagnosed by the classifier with high specificity and sensitivity in both the original and validation cohorts. The cohort was sequenced for TCR beta chains only, and without alpha or paired-chain data the features that could be detected were limited. Roughly 17 rarely observed V segments, including chromosome 9 orphons, were excluded from the earlier analysis of about 500 of the donors because counts were too low.

Libraries were prepared through the immunoSEQ multiplex PCR assay. For the multiplex PCR, a mixture combining 60 forward primers for TCR Vbeta segments and 13 reverse primers for TCR Jbeta segments was used. The CDR3 region of rearranged TCR beta genes was amplified from genomic DNA with a multiplex PCR assay. The amplified TCR beta libraries were sequenced on the Illumina HiSeq System as 87-base-pair reads. Turning to the authors' computational methods: Across the 640 or so repertoires, a later analysis counted 78 million or so unique TCR beta chains, 9.5 million to 12 million of which were shared by at least two donors. Raw reads were error-corrected and collapsed into unique sequences by a nearest-neighbor algorithm in which closely related sequences were merged to remove PCR and sequencing errors. CDR3 sequences were aligned to IMGT reference sequences to assign V, D and J gene segments. For a sequence to be retained, a match of at least six nucleotides to both a V gene segment and a J gene segment was required. A rearrangement counted as productive if the CDR3 had no stop codons and remained in frame with V and J, and every other rearrangement counted as non-productive. CDR3 was defined by IMGT convention, running from the second conserved V-encoded cysteine to the conserved J-encoded phenylalanine. In an earlier analysis of more than 550 of the donors, sequences lacking an unambiguous match to a single V gene segment were excluded. An earlier analysis of almost 600 of the donors classified V segments as functional when productive rearrangements were above 56.7% and as segregating when the standard deviation between donors was above 5%. A statistical classification framework was built for diagnosing cytomegalovirus status from the catalog of TCR beta chain sequences. A later analysis assigned V and J genes by comparing TCR nucleotide sequences with IMGT/GENE-DB human TR gene sequences. The TCRdist pipeline was used in a later analysis to assign CDR3 sequences and most-parsimonious VDJ recombination scenarios. In a later analysis, each TCR beta chain was defined by its CDR3 amino acid sequence together with its V-gene family, and reads lacking a unique V-gene family were excluded. A later analysis removed 600 or so highly shared, low-generation-probability nucleotide sequences to deal with suspected cross-contamination and a sequencing artifact. In a later analysis, a clonal expansion index for each public chain was calculated from normalized within-repertoire ranks of inferred template counts. In a later analysis, generation probabilities were computed with a VDJ recombination model fitted to out-of-frame rearrangements, and the resulting probabilities were checked against IGoR. In a later analysis, TCR-TCR, TCR-HLA and TCR-CMV co-occurrence was scored with hypergeometric tests, and a repertoire-size bias correction was applied to TCR pairs. False discovery rates were estimated in a later analysis by permuting HLA or CMV assignments 20 times. In a later analysis, co-occurring TCRs were grouped with DBSCAN, and TCRdist sequence similarity was added when clustering was performed within HLA-allele-positive subsets. Repertoires with fewer than 30,000 or more than 120,000 public chains were left out of co-occurrence clustering, as were about five repertoires with anomalous nucleotide sharing. TCRdb obtained this table from immuneACCESS and retained in-frame rearrangements with V and J assigned. These tables miss some clones; where compared with another copy, unresolved V genes account for less than half of the shortfall, and the remainder is unexplained. V, J and clone size derive from that table, while D and trimming were established from the DNA sequence. The table for this sample lists about 130,000 clones; 75% to 85% of them were counted only once. 0.95% to 1.5% of the sample is held by the ten biggest clonotypes.

A few counts support this clone. Its specific antigen is unknown. No qualities accompany the bases; no much larger clone lies one base away. The cohort comprised 550 to 700 healthy bone marrow donors. Cohort members were all nominally healthy when sampled, although unrecorded immune exposures were likely present. The donor tested CMV seronegative and was one of the 352 seronegative cohort members. A peripheral blood sample was collected from each donor, and TCR beta sequencing was performed on peripheral blood mononuclear cells. Genomic DNA extraction from the blood cell samples was performed with the Qiagen DNeasy Blood Extraction Kit. V and J are trimmed by 4 bases and 2 bases, and the gene matches miss 5 bases of the junction. The CDR3 spans 16 residues, from the cysteine through the phenylalanine. Of the read, only the CDR3 DNA is kept; its 48 bases are in frame from base 1. The CDR1 and CDR2 encoded by the germline V gene are SGHTA and FQGNSA.

This clonotype was obtained from a girl aged 2-10 years in good health and CMV-seronegative. The chain is assembled from TRBV7-2 and TRBJ2-5, with 12 central nucleotides matching TRBD2. The source material was PBMCs. The CDR3 region: CASSYGLAGKQETQYF. DNA sequence: TGTGCCAGCAGCTACGGACTAGCGGGGAAACAAGAGACCCAGTACTTC.